The 24 T cell receptor beta chains below come from one sample, sequenced in a study of blood T cell repertoires in COVID-19. The assay was immunoSEQ multiplex PCR, and TCRdb's table has in-frame clones only and misses some. This sample has around 60,000 clones; around 77% occur once, and the top ten carry around 4.9%. Sequenced material: peripheral blood. Every receptor here comes from a woman in her 70s with COVID-19, enrolled during active disease.

The count of this clone is one. V gene TRBV5-4 combines with J gene TRBJ2-1; tentatively, D is TRBD2 (6 bases). V was cut by 1 base and J by 9 bases, with 11 bases left in between. The CDR3 runs to 13 residues. Per germline, CDR1 SGHNT and CDR2 YYREEE (reference sequence). This chain's CDR3 is CASSLWTGSEQFF. The CDR3 region has the DNA TGTGCCAGCAGCTTGTGGACCGGGAGTGAGCAGTTCTTC.

The chain has TRBV7-2 and TRBJ2-2; the D is unclear. Trimming pared 3 bases from V and 2 bases from J, leaving 7 bases between. The CDR3 totals 14 residues. Per the germline V gene, CDR1 is SGHTA and CDR2 is FQGNSA. The DNA for the CDR3 is TGTGCCAGCAGCTTCTCTCTTAACACCGGGGAGCTGTTTTTT. Amino acids: CASSFSLNTGELFF.

This sequence joins TRBV4-1 and TRBJ2-7; a possible D gene is TRBD1 (6 bases). The CDR3 is made up of 18 amino acids. V lost 0 bases and J 0 bases, leaving 18 bases between the germline ends. Germline CDR1 reads MGHRA; CDR2 reads YSYEKL. CDR3 sequence reads: CASSQDPTDRFVSYEQYF. The CDR3 DNA reads as TGCGCCAGCAGCCAAGACCCCACTGACAGGTTCGTCTCCTACGAGCAGTACTTC.

This clone was detected only once. V and J are TRBV2 and TRBJ2-3, with D perhaps TRBD2 (5 bases). CDR3 length: 15 amino acids. V was trimmed by 4 bases and J by 6 bases, leaving 17 bases between them. Germline CDR1 is SNHLY and CDR2 is FYNNEI. CDR3 sequence: CASSVLALTGDTQYF. Written as DNA, the CDR3 is TGTGCCAGCAGTGTTCTAGCCCTAACCGGTGATACGCAGTATTTT.

The chain links TRBV3-1 (or the pseudogene TRBV3-2) to TRBJ2-3, with a weak D call TRBD1 (6 bases). With 4 bases removed from V and 6 bases from J, the gap between germline ends came to 11 bases. Looked up from germline, CDR1 is LGHDT and CDR2 is YNNKEL (reference sequence). The CDR3 totals 13 residues. This CDR3 is CASSRGLRDTQYF. The CDR3 DNA reads as TGTGCCAGCAGCCGGGGGCTAAGGGATACGCAGTATTTT.

CDR3 coding DNA: TGTGCCAGCAGGCGAATCCGGGGGGGGGAGCTGTTTTTT. It encodes CASRRIRGGELFF. The rearrangement joins TRBV12-3 or TRBV12-4 to TRBJ2-2, with D possibly TRBD2 on 6 matching bases. The CDR3 spans 13 residues. V lost 6 bases, J lost 8 bases, and 13 bases lay in between.

This clone was detected a few times. This chain joins TRBV7-6 and TRBJ1-2, with 9 bases that match TRBD1. Trimming cost V 10 bases and J 1 base; bases outside gene matches: 4. Germline values: CDR1 SGHVS, CDR2 FNYEAQ. The CDR3 is made up of 13 amino acids. The CDR3 sequence is CAIWTGVNYGYTF. Here the CDR3 DNA reads TGTGCCATCTGGACAGGGGTTAACTATGGCTACACCTTC.

V and J are TRBV2 and TRBJ2-5; D is ambiguous. CDR3 length equals 11 residues. Germline values: CDR1 SNHLY, CDR2 FYNNEI. V dropped 2 bases and J dropped 5 bases, with 3 bases sitting between them. The chain's CDR3 is CASSESETQYF. The CDR3 DNA is TGTGCCAGCAGTGAATCTGAGACCCAGTACTTC.

The rearrangement links TRBV5-1 to TRBJ2-3; 7 bases map to TRBD2. CDR1 and CDR2 from the germline V gene are SGHRS and YFSETQ. The CDR3 is 15 residues long. J was trimmed by 3 bases and V by 0 bases; bases with no gene match: 4. CDR3 DNA: TGCGCCAGCAGCTTGGCCCAAGCGGGAACAGATACGCAGTATTTT. It codes for CASSLAQAGTDTQYF.

This chain links TRBV6-5 with TRBJ1-1; D possibly corresponds to TRBD1 (6 bases). The CDR3 runs 12 residues. Germline-derived CDR1 and CDR2 are MNHEY and SVGAGI. V lost 6 bases and J 10 bases, leaving 15 bases between the germline ends. The DNA of the CDR3 is TGTGCCAGCAGCAACAGGGTGAGTTCAGCTTTCTTT. Protein: CASSNRVSSAFF.

This clone was seen a handful of times. Within the sample, other DNA sequences also encode this same CDR3. The gene calls are TRBV7-2 and TRBJ2-3, with D possibly TRBD2 on 6 matching bases. Germline V gene data show CDR1 as SGHTA and CDR2 as FQGNSA. The length of the CDR3 is 14 residues. The ends were cut back, 3 bases at V and 2 bases at J, with 9 bases in the middle. This chain's CDR3 is CASSFGTLTDTQYF. CDR3 nucleotides: TGTGCCAGCAGCTTCGGGACTCTCACAGATACGCAGTATTTT.

This chain joins TRBV4-1 and TRBJ2-5; 9 bases match TRBD1. The V segment lost 1 base and the J segment 4 bases; nucleotides outside the gene matches: 4. Germline V gene lookup returns CDR1 MGHRA and CDR2 YSYEKL. This CDR3 has 15 amino acids. Here the CDR3 reads CASSQGQGVVETQYF. The CDR3 region has the DNA TGCGCCAGCAGCCAAGGACAGGGGGTGGTAGAGACCCAGTACTTC.

The chain recombines TRBV12-3 or TRBV12-4 with TRBJ1-1, with a tentative D call TRBD1 (5 bases). With 6 bases removed from V and 11 bases from J, the gap between germline ends came to 16 bases. The CDR3 loop spans 12 amino acids. CDR3 amino acids: CASRTATYPAFF. CDR3 DNA sequence: TGTGCCAGCAGGACAGCGACCTACCCGGCTTTCTTT.

The chain has TRBV6-5 and TRBJ1-4; a weak D match, TRBD1 (6 bases). This CDR3 region has 15 residues. Between the trimmed V and J ends, which lost 7 bases and 3 bases, there was a span of 15 bases. Germline V gives CDR1 MNHEY, CDR2 SVGAGI. The CDR3 is CASKTGPAANEKLFF. For the CDR3, the DNA is TGTGCCAGCAAAACAGGGCCCGCAGCTAATGAAAAACTGTTTTTT.

The rearrangement joins TRBV5-4 to TRBJ2-3, with 9 bases aligning to TRBD1. The V and J ends lost 4 bases and 5 bases, in that order; junction bases with no gene match: 14. The CDR3 extends over 17 amino acids. CDR1 SGHNT and CDR2 YYREEE come from the germline V gene (reference sequence). The CDR3 bases are TGTGCCAGCAGCCAGCCCGAGGGGGGACAGGGCAAAGATACGCAGTATTTT. Translation: CASSQPEGGQGKDTQYF.

This sequence joins TRBV15 and TRBJ1-4; D is undetermined. V was clipped by 0 bases and J by 8 bases, with 13 bases between them. Germline V CDR1 and CDR2: LNHNV, YYDKDF (reference sequence). The CDR3 spans 15 residues. This CDR3 is CATSRDSNQYEKLFF. The CDR3, as DNA: TGTGCCACCAGCAGAGATTCTAACCAATACGAAAAACTGTTTTTT.

V and J are TRBV7-8 and TRBJ2-7; the D gene is possibly TRBD2 (6 bases). CDR1 SGHVS and CDR2 FQNEAQ come from the germline V gene. The CDR3 contains 13 residues. The V and J ends lost 3 bases and 4 bases respectively, with 10 bases between them. The CDR3 is CASSLGGMYEQYV. The CDR3 nucleotides read TGTGCCAGCAGCTTGGGGGGAATGTACGAGCAGTACGTC.

J is TRBJ1-2 and V is TRBV10-3; D possibly corresponds to TRBD1 (5 bases). V lost 2 bases, J lost 5 bases, and 9 bases lay in between. CDR1 is ENHRY, CDR2 SYGVKD, per germline. The CDR3 contains 13 residues. CDR3 sequence: CAISERQGYGYTF. The CDR3 DNA sequence: TGTGCCATCAGTGAGAGGCAGGGTTATGGCTACACCTTC.

This clone was recorded at least ten times. V is TRBV10-1 and J is TRBJ1-1; TRBD1 matches 10 bases. The germline CDR1 and CDR2 sequences are WNHNN and SYGVQD (reference sequence). The CDR3 is 15 amino acids. The V segment lost 4 bases and the J segment 0 bases; nucleotides outside the gene matches: 2. This CDR3 reads CASSGQGALNTEAFF. The CDR3 DNA sequence: TGCGCCAGCAGTGGACAGGGGGCGCTGAACACTGAAGCTTTCTTT.

The rearrangement uses TRBV9 and TRBJ2-1; 7 bases agree with TRBD2. CDR3 length equals 17 residues. Germline loops: CDR1 SGDLS, CDR2 YYNGEE. Losses at the gene ends were 1 base for V and 0 bases for J; bases not matched to a gene: 7. CDR3 sequence reads: CASSVTAGVPSYNEQFF. The CDR3 bases are TGTGCCAGCAGCGTAACGGCGGGAGTCCCCTCCTACAATGAGCAGTTCTTC.

The chain joins TRBV7-2 to TRBJ1-2, with D possibly being TRBD1 (5 bases). Germline V CDR1 and CDR2: SGHTA, FQGNSA. CDR3 length: 14 residues. V was trimmed by 2 bases and J by 8 bases, leaving 15 bases between them. The CDR3 is CASSLPPGDDGYTF. CDR3 bases: TGTGCCAGCAGCTTACCCCCGGGGGATGACGGCTACACCTTC.

This chain joins TRBV5-4 and TRBJ1-1; 11 nucleotides match TRBD1. The CDR3 sequence is 14 residues long. CDR1 SGHNT and CDR2 YYREEE come from the germline V gene (reference sequence). With 4 bases clipped from V and 4 bases from J, the junction kept 3 bases outside the gene matches. The CDR3 loop reads CASSAGTGGTEAFF. The CDR3, as DNA: TGTGCCAGCAGCGCGGGGACAGGGGGCACTGAAGCTTTCTTT.

This rearrangement joins TRBV6-5 to TRBJ1-5; no clear D gene. V lost 6 bases and J lost 1, with 10 bases in between. Germline CDR1 is MNHEY and CDR2 is SVGAGI. The CDR3 has 14 amino acids. In DNA, the CDR3 is TGTGCCAGCAGCGCAGGCATAAGCAATCAGCCCCAGCATTTT. Protein product: CASSAGISNQPQHF.

The chain is built from TRBV27 and TRBJ2-1, with TRBD1 identical over 7 bases. This CDR3 comprises 18 residues. V lost 6 bases and J lost 1; bases outside the gene matches: 15. Germline V gives CDR1 MNHEY, CDR2 SMNVEV (reference sequence). The CDR3 DNA reads as TGTGCCAGCAGGCCAGACAGGGCAGGGGGTGTTTCCTACAATGAGCAGTTCTTC. Amino acids: CASRPDRAGGVSYNEQFF.